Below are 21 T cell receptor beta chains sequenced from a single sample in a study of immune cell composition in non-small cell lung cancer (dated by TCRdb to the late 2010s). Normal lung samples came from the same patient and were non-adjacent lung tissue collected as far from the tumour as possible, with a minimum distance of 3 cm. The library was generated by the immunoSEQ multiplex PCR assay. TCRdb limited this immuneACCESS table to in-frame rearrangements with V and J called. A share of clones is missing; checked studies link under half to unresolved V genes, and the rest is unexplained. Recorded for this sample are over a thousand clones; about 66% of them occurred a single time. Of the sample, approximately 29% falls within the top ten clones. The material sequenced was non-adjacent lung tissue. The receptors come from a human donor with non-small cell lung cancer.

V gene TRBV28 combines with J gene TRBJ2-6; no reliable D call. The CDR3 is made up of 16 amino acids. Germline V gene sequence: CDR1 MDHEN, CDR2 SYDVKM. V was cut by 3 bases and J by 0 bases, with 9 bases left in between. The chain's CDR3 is CASSLLGDSGANVLTF. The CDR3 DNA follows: TGTGCCAGCAGTTTGTTGGGCGACTCTGGGGCCAACGTCCTGACTTTC. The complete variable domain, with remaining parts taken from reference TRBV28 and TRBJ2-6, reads DVKVTQSSRYLVKRTGEKVFLECVQDMDHENMFWYRQDPGLGLRLIYFSYDVKMKEKGDIPEGYSVSREKKERFSLILESASTNQTSMYLCASSLLGDSGANVLTFGAGSRLTVL.

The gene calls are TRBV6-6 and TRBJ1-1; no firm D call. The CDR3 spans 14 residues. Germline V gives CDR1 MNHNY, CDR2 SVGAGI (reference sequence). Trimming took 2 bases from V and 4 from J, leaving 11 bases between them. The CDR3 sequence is CASSYDPGGTEAFF. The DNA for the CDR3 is TGTGCCAGCAGTTACGACCCCGGAGGCACTGAAGCTTTCTTT.

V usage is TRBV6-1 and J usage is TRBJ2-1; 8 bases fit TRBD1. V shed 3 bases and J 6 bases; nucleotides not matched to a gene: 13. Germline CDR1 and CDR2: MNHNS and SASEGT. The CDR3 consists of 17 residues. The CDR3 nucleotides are TGTGCCAGCAGTGAGCTCCCCCCGGGACAGGTCGGCAATGAGCAGTTCTTC. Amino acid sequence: CASSELPPGQVGNEQFF.

CDR3 residues: CASSEASGSSNQPQHF. CDR3 nucleotide sequence: TGTGCCAGCAGTGAAGCTTCGGGGTCTAGCAATCAGCCCCAGCATTTT. The chain joins TRBV6-1 to TRBJ1-5; D is undetermined. Trimming removed 0 bases at V and 0 bases at J, with 9 bases between. CDR3 length equals 16 residues. CDR1 and CDR2 (germline): MNHNS, SASEGT.

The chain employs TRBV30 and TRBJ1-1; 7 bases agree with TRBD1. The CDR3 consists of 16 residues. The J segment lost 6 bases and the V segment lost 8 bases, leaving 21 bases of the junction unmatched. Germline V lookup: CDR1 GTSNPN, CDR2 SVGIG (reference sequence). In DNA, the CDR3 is TGTGCCCGCATTGACCATTCAGGGGGTAGAGCTGCTGAAGCTTTCTTT. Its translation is CARIDHSGGRAAEAFF.

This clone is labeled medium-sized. DNA for the CDR3: TGTGCCAGTAGTATGCCCGGCGGGAGGGCCTCCTACGAGCAGTACTTC. It specifies CASSMPGGRASYEQYF. The chain links TRBV19 to TRBJ2-7; 9 nucleotides align to TRBD2. V was clipped by 3 bases and J by 0 bases; unmatched bases: 6. CDR3 length equals 16 residues. The germline V gene has CDR1 LNHDA and CDR2 SQIVND (reference sequence).

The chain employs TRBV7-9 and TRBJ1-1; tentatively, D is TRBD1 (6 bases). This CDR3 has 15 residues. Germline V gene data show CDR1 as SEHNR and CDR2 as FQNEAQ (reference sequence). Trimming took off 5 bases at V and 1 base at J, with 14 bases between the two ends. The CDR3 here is CASSLTGQKNTEAFF. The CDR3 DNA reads TGTGCCAGCAGCCTAACTGGACAGAAGAACACTGAAGCTTTCTTT.

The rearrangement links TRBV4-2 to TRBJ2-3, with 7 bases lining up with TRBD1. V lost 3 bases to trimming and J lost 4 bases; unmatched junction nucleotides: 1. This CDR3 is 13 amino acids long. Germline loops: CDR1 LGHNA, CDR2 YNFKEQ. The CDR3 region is CASSQTGSDTQYF. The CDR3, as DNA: TGTGCCAGCAGCCAGACAGGGTCAGATACGCAGTATTTT.

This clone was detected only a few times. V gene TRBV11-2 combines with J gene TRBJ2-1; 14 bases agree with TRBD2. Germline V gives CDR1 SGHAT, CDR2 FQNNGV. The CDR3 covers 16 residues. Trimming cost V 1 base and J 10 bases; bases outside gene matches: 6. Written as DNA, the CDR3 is TGTGCCAGCAGCTTAGGGACTAGCGGGGGGAAAGGGGAGCAGTTCTTC. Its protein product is CASSLGTSGGKGEQFF.

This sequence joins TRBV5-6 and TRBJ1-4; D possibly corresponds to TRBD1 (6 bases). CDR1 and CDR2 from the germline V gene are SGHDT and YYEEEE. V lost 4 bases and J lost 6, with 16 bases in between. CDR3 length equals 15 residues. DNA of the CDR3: TGTGCCAGCAGCGCTTGGGGGGGCATTTATGAAAAACTGTTTTTT. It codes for CASSAWGGIYEKLFF.

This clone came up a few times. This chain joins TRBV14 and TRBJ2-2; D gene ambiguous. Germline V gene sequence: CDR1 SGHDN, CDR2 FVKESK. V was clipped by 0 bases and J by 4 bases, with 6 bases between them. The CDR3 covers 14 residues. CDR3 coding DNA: TGTGCCAGCAGCCAAGACATCGGCACCGGGGAGCTGTTTTTT. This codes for CASSQDIGTGELFF.

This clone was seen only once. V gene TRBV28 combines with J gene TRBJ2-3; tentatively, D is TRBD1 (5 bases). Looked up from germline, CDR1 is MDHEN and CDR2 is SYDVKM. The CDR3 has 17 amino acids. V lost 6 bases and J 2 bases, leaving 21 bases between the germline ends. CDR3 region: CASSPYGRVGYTDTQYF. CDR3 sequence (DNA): TGTGCCAGCAGCCCTTATGGCAGGGTGGGATACACAGATACGCAGTATTTT.

CDR3 in DNA: TGTGCCTGGATCCCCCGTGTAGGCGGGAGCTCCTACAATGAGCAGTTCTTC. It encodes CAWIPRVGGSSYNEQFF. The genes are TRBV30 and TRBJ2-1; 7 bases are shared with TRBD2. The CDR3 is 17 residues long. Germline V CDR1 and CDR2: GTSNPN, SVGIG (reference sequence). J lost 0 bases, V lost 4 bases, and 12 bases had no gene match.

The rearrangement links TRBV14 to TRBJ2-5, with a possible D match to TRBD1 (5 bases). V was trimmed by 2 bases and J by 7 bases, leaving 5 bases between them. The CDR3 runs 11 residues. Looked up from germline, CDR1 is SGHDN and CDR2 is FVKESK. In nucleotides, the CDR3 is TGTGCCAGCAGCCAACAGGGGACCCAGTACTTC. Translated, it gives CASSQQGTQYF.

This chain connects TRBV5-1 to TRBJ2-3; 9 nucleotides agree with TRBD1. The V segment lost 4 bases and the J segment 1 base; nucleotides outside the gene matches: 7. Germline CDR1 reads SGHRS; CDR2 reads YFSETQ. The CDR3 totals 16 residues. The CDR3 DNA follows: TGCGCCAGCAGCGGACTGACAGGGGGTGGCACAGATACGCAGTATTTT. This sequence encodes CASSGLTGGGTDTQYF.

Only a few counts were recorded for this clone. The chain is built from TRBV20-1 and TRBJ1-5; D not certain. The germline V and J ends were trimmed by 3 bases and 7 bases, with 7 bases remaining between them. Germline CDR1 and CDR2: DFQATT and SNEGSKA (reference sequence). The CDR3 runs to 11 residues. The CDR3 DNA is TGCAGTGCTAGTAATGTACAGCCCCAGCATTTT. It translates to CSASNVQPQHF.

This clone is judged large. CDR3 nucleotide sequence: TGTGCCAGCAGTTTGGCTAGTCCGGGTAACTATGGCTACACCTTC. Protein: CASSLASPGNYGYTF. The rearrangement links TRBV28 to TRBJ1-2; no reliable D call. The CDR3 runs to 15 residues. V lost 3 bases and J lost 1, with 12 bases in between. Germline V gene lookup returns CDR1 MDHEN and CDR2 SYDVKM.

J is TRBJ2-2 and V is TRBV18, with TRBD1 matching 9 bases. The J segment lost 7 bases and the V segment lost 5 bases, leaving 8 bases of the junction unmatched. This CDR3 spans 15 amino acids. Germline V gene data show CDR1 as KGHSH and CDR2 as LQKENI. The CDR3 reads CASSARTGVGGELFF. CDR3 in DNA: TGTGCCAGCTCAGCACGGACAGGGGTCGGCGGGGAGCTGTTTTTT.

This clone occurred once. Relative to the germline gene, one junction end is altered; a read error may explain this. CDR3 nucleotides: TGTGCCAGCTCCCTCAGCGGGATCGAACACCGGGGAGCTGTTTTT. Translated: CASSLSGIEHRGAVF. The V gene is TRBV11-2, the J gene TRBJ2-2, with 7 bases fitting TRBD2. The CDR3 extends over 15 amino acids. Germline lookup yields CDR1 SGHAT and CDR2 FQNNGV. The variable domain in full, with the rest retrieved from reference TRBV11-2 and TRBJ2-2, is EAGVAQSPRYKIIEKRQSVAFWCNPISGHATLYWYQQILGQGPKLLIQFQNNGVVDDSQLPKDRFSAERLKGVDSTLKIQPAKLEDSAVYLCASSLSGIEHRGAVFGEGSRLTVL.

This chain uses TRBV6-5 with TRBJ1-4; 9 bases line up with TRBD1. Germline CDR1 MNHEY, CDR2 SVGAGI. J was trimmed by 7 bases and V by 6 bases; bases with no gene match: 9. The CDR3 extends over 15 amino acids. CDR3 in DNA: TGTGCCAGCAGCCCCACAGGGGGCAGTGGTGAAAAACTGTTTTTT. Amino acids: CASSPTGGSGEKLFF.

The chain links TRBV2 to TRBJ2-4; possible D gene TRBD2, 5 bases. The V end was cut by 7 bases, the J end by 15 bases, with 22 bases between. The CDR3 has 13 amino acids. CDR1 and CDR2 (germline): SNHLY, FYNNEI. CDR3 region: CASKPGGWDGGYF. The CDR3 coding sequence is TGTGCCAGCAAACCCGGAGGTTGGGATGGAGGGTACTTC.